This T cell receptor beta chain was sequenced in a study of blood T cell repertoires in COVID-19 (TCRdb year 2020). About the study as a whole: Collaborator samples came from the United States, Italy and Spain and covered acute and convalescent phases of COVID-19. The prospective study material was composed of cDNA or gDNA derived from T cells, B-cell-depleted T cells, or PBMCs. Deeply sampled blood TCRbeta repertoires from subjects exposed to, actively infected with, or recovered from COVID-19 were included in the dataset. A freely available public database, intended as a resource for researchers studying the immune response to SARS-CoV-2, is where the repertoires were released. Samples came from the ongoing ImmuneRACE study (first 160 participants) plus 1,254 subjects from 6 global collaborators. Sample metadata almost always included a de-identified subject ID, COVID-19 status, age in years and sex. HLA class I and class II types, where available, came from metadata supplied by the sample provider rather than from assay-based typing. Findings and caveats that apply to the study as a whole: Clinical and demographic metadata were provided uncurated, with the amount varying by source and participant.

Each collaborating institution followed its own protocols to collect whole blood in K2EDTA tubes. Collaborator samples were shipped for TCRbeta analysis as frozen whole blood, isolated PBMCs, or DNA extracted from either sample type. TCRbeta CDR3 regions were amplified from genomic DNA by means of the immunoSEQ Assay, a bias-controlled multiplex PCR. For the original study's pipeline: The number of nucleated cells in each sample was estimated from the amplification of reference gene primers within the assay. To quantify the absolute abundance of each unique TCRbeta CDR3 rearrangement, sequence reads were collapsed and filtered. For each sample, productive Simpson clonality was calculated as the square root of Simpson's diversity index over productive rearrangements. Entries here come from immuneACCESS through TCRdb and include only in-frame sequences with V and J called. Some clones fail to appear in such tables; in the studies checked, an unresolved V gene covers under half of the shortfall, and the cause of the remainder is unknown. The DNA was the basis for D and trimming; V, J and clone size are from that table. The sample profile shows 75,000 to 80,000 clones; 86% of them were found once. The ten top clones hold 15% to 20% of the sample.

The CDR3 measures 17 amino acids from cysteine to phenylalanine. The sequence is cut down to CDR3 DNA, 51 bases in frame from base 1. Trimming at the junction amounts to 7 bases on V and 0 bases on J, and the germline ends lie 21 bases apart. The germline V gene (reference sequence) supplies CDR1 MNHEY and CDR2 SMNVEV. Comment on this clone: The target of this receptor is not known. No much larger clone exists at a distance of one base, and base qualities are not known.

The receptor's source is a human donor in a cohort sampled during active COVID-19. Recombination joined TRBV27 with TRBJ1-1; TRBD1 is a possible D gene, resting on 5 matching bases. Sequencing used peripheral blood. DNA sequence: TGTGCCAGCACACTGAGGTGGCAGGGAGGGATGAACACTGAAGCTTTCTTT. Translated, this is CASTLRWQGGMNTEAFF.